These T cell receptor beta chains were read from a single sample in a study of blood T cell repertoires in COVID-19. Produced via immunoSEQ multiplex PCR; TCRdb's table is partial and in-frame only. The sample holds fewer than 90,000 clones, 70% to 90% seen once. The sequenced material came from peripheral blood. The receptor source for this set is a human donor in a cohort sampled during active COVID-19. The CDR3 runs from the conserved cysteine through the conserved F or W. The D gene is left open where the match is weak. For some rows the clone size is stated as once, few or many, or as a class when expanded; others skip it.

v_gene: TRBV6-5
abundance: .
d_gene: .
j_gene: TRBJ2-1
CDR3nt: TGTGCCAGCAGCGCAGGGCGGTGGGACAATGAGCAGTTCTTC
CDR3aa: CASSAGRWDNEQFF

v_gene: TRBV3-1/TRBV3-2
abundance: .
d_gene: .
j_gene: TRBJ2-1
CDR3nt: TGTGCCAGCAGCCCCCGGGGTCGCCGTAGCTCCTACAATGAGCAGTTCTTC
CDR3aa: CASSPRGRRSSYNEQFF

v_gene: TRBV11-2
abundance: .
d_gene: .
j_gene: TRBJ2-1
CDR3nt: TGTGCCAGCAGCTTAGACCTCCCCAATGAGCAGTTCTTC
CDR3aa: CASSLDLPNEQFF

v_gene: TRBV28
abundance: .
d_gene: .
j_gene: TRBJ2-5
CDR3nt: TGTGCCAGCAGGCGGCCTTGGGAGACCCAGTACTTC
CDR3aa: CASRRPWETQYF

v_gene: TRBV9
abundance: .
d_gene: TRBD2
j_gene: TRBJ2-1
CDR3nt: TGTGCCAGCAGCGTAGTAGCGGGAGTCCATGAGCAGTTCTTC
CDR3aa: CASSVVAGVHEQFF

v_gene: TRBV2
abundance: once
d_gene: TRBD2
j_gene: TRBJ2-1
CDR3nt: TGTGCCAGCAGCAACAGCGGGAGGATCACCTACAATGAGCAGTTCTTC
CDR3aa: CASSNSGRITYNEQFF

v_gene: TRBV10-3
abundance: .
d_gene: TRBD2
j_gene: TRBJ2-1
CDR3nt: TGTGCCACCGGACTAGCGGGAGACCCTGAGCAGTTCTTC
CDR3aa: CATGLAGDPEQFF

v_gene: TRBV5-1
abundance: .
d_gene: .
j_gene: TRBJ2-7
CDR3nt: TGCGCCAGCAGCTCCCAGGGGGCGGGAGTTCTGAGGGAGCAGTACTTC
CDR3aa: CASSSQGAGVLREQYF

v_gene: TRBV24-1
abundance: .
d_gene: .
j_gene: TRBJ2-1
CDR3nt: TGTGCCACCAGTGCCAGTCAGACGTACGGGGAGTTCTTC
CDR3aa: CATSASQTYGEFF

v_gene: TRBV5-8
abundance: .
d_gene: .
j_gene: TRBJ2-2
CDR3nt: TGTGCCAGCAGCTTAAGACACCTGAACACCGGGGAGCTGTTTTTT
CDR3aa: CASSLRHLNTGELFF

v_gene: TRBV19
abundance: .
d_gene: .
j_gene: TRBJ1-1
CDR3nt: TGTGCCAGTAGCTCCTCGGGGGGTTTTACTGAAGCTTTCTTT
CDR3aa: CASSSSGGFTEAFF

v_gene: TRBV2
abundance: .
d_gene: TRBD1
j_gene: TRBJ1-3
CDR3nt: TGTGCCAGCAGTTCCCTCGGGACAGGGGTCGGAAACACCATATATTTT
CDR3aa: CASSSLGTGVGNTIYF

v_gene: TRBV24-1
abundance: .
d_gene: TRBD1
j_gene: TRBJ1-5
CDR3nt: TGTGCCACCAGTGAGCCGGGACAGGCCAATCAGCCCCAGCATTTT
CDR3aa: CATSEPGQANQPQHF

v_gene: TRBV5-1
abundance: .
d_gene: .
j_gene: TRBJ2-7
CDR3nt: TGCGCCAGCAGCCGGAAGGAGGGACCGTACGAGCAGTACTTC
CDR3aa: CASSRKEGPYEQYF

v_gene: TRBV27
abundance: .
d_gene: TRBD2
j_gene: TRBJ2-3
CDR3nt: TGTGCCAGCAGTTTAATAGCGGGAGCAGATACGCAGTATTTT
CDR3aa: CASSLIAGADTQYF

v_gene: TRBV19
abundance: .
d_gene: .
j_gene: TRBJ1-2
CDR3nt: TGTGCCAGTAGTATCGGGGTCGGCTATGGCTACACCTTC
CDR3aa: CASSIGVGYGYTF

v_gene: TRBV4-2
abundance: .
d_gene: TRBD1
j_gene: TRBJ2-1
CDR3nt: TGTGCCAGCGGCCAAGATCCCCCAACCGGGACAGGGGGCAATGAGCAGTTCTTC
CDR3aa: CASGQDPPTGTGGNEQFF

v_gene: TRBV9
abundance: .
d_gene: .
j_gene: TRBJ1-1
CDR3nt: TGTGCCAGCAGCCCCCCGGCAGGGTGGAACACTGAAGCTTTCTTT
CDR3aa: CASSPPAGWNTEAFF

v_gene: TRBV5-1
abundance: .
d_gene: TRBD2
j_gene: TRBJ2-1
CDR3nt: TGCGCCAGCAGCTTGGTCTCCAGCGGGAGTCGCAATGAGCAGTTCTTC
CDR3aa: CASSLVSSGSRNEQFF

v_gene: TRBV6-2/TRBV6-3
abundance: .
d_gene: .
j_gene: TRBJ1-1
CDR3nt: TGTGCCAGCAGTTATATGGGGGGCACTGAAGCTTTCTTT
CDR3aa: CASSYMGGTEAFF

v_gene: TRBV30
abundance: .
d_gene: TRBD1
j_gene: TRBJ1-5
CDR3nt: TGTGCCTGGCACACAGGGGCATATGGGCAGCCCCAGCATTTT
CDR3aa: CAWHTGAYGQPQHF

v_gene: TRBV10-2
abundance: .
d_gene: .
j_gene: TRBJ2-2
CDR3nt: TGCGCCAGCGAAACAGGGTGGGGAGAGGGGGAGCTGTTTTTT
CDR3aa: CASETGWGEGELFF

v_gene: TRBV7-9
abundance: .
d_gene: TRBD1
j_gene: TRBJ1-4
CDR3nt: TGTGCCAGCAGCACACCACCGGGACAGGGGGAAGAAAAACTGTTTTTT
CDR3aa: CASSTPPGQGEEKLFF

v_gene: TRBV12-5
abundance: once
d_gene: .
j_gene: TRBJ1-1
CDR3nt: TGTGCTAGTGCCCCCGGACACCACACTGAAGCTTTCTTT
CDR3aa: CASAPGHHTEAFF

v_gene: TRBV29-1
abundance: .
d_gene: .
j_gene: TRBJ2-1
CDR3nt: TGCAGCGTCCGGGGTACTGGCGAGCAGTTCTTC
CDR3aa: CSVRGTGEQFF

v_gene: TRBV5-1
abundance: .
d_gene: TRBD2
j_gene: TRBJ2-7
CDR3nt: TGCGCCAGCAGTCTGCGGGGGGGCGATCGAGACGAGCAGTACTTC
CDR3aa: CASSLRGGDRDEQYF

v_gene: TRBV4-1
abundance: .
d_gene: .
j_gene: TRBJ2-7
CDR3nt: TGCGCCAGCAGCCAAGATGAGCGGGCATCCTACGAGCAGTACTTC
CDR3aa: CASSQDERASYEQYF

v_gene: TRBV7-2
abundance: .
d_gene: .
j_gene: TRBJ2-1
CDR3nt: TGTGCCAGCAGCTTAGTGGCGGGATCTAATGAGCAGTTCTTC
CDR3aa: CASSLVAGSNEQFF

v_gene: TRBV29-1
abundance: .
d_gene: .
j_gene: TRBJ2-5
CDR3nt: TGCAGCGAATGGGGGGGGCTGGAGAGCCAAGAGACCCAGTACTTC
CDR3aa: CSEWGGLESQETQYF

v_gene: TRBV7-9
abundance: .
d_gene: .
j_gene: TRBJ1-1
CDR3nt: TGTGCCAGCAGCTTATACGCAGGGGATGGGTCTGAAGCTTTCTTT
CDR3aa: CASSLYAGDGSEAFF

v_gene: TRBV5-1
abundance: .
d_gene: TRBD2
j_gene: TRBJ2-2
CDR3nt: TGCGCCAGCACGACTAGCGGGAACCCCGGGGAGCTGTTTTTT
CDR3aa: CASTTSGNPGELFF

v_gene: TRBV14
abundance: .
d_gene: .
j_gene: TRBJ1-2
CDR3nt: TGTGCCAGCAGCCAAGGCGGCGTCCGGGGAACCTATGGCTACACCTTC
CDR3aa: CASSQGGVRGTYGYTF

v_gene: TRBV6-4
abundance: once
d_gene: .
j_gene: TRBJ2-1
CDR3nt: TGTGCCAGCAGTGACTCGATAAAGGGGAATGAGCAGTTCTTC
CDR3aa: CASSDSIKGNEQFF

v_gene: TRBV30
abundance: .
d_gene: TRBD2
j_gene: TRBJ2-3
CDR3nt: TGTGCCTGGAGTGTACTTAGCGGGAGCTTCAAGGGTACGCAGTATTTT
CDR3aa: CAWSVLSGSFKGTQYF

v_gene: TRBV6-6
abundance: .
d_gene: .
j_gene: TRBJ2-1
CDR3nt: TGTGCCAGCCAGACTAGCTACAATGAGCAGTTCTTC
CDR3aa: CASQTSYNEQFF